The entry below describes one TCR beta chain. Data came from immunoSEQ multiplex PCR; TCRdb stores just in-frame clones and leaves some out. The sample consists of roughly 19,000 clones, approximately 69% of them appearing once. The data were obtained in a study of T cells after posttransplantation cyclophosphamide. Cyclophosphamide on days +3 and +4 followed busulfan-fludarabine conditioning and a marrow graft. Trimming took 3 bases from V and 8 from J, leaving 8 bases between them. The CDR3 has 13 residues. From germline, CDR1 is MGHDK and CDR2 SYGVNS. The V gene is TRBV25-1, the J gene TRBJ1-6; D uncertain. The clonotype originates from a young adult male patient who received an allogeneic stem cell transplant from a related donor, was CMV-positive, and had acute GVHD only. Part of the T cell pool may stem from the graft donor. This sample comprised PBMCs, obtained after an allogeneic stem cell transplant with post-transplant cyclophosphamide. CDR3 sequence (DNA): TGTGCCAGCAGTGATTTAATTTATTCACCCCTCCACTTT. As protein: CASSDLIYSPLHF.